A single sample is the source of the 6 T cell receptor beta chains below, sequenced in a study of shared clonotypes between healthy human individuals (dated by TCRdb to 2018 to 2021). Libraries were constructed by the immunoSEQ multiplex PCR assay. This is the immuneACCESS table as TCRdb keeps it, with only in-frame sequences that have V and J called. A part of the clones is gone; compared with another copy, unresolved V genes explain less than half, and the rest is unexplained. The sample records 500,000 to 700,000 clones, roughly 96% of which are singletons. The ten biggest clones cover approximately 0.11% of the sample. CD8 naive samples were CD45RO-negative cells positively selected for CCR7, giving a CD45RA+CCR7+ population that excluded TemRA cells. Sequenced sample: naive CD8+ T cells sorted from blood. In the paper's terms, the cell subset or site label means: CD45RA+CCR7+. The receptors come from a woman in her 30s in good health.

The rearrangement links TRBV6-6 to TRBJ2-5; D remains unclear. The J call may be mistaken, given a closer DNA end match to TRBJ2-7. The germline V gene has CDR1 MNHNY and CDR2 SVGAGI (reference sequence). The CDR3 extends over 15 amino acids. Here the CDR3 reads CASSYSIGRSYEQYF. DNA for the CDR3: TGTGCCAGCAGTTACTCGATAGGCCGATCCTACGAGCAGTACTTC.

The V gene is TRBV29-1, the J gene TRBJ1-2; 9 bases agree with TRBD1. In germline, CDR1 is SQVTM, CDR2 ANQGSEA. The CDR3 loop spans 14 amino acids. V lost 2 bases to trimming and J lost 4 bases; unmatched junction nucleotides: 5. The CDR3 loop reads CSVESGQGPYGYTF. The DNA of the CDR3 is TGCAGCGTTGAATCCGGACAGGGGCCCTATGGCTACACCTTC.

The chain employs TRBV7-9 and TRBJ2-3; the D is unclear. The V gene's germline CDR1 is SEHNR and CDR2 FQNEAQ (reference sequence). CDR3 size: 13 residues. V dropped 5 bases and J dropped 4 bases, with 10 bases sitting between them. CDR3 loop: CASSLGNADTQYF. DNA of the CDR3: TGTGCCAGCAGCCTGGGAAACGCAGATACGCAGTATTTT.

The V gene is TRBV4-2, the J gene TRBJ2-5, with 13 bases that match TRBD2. The closer fit of TRBJ2-7 to the DNA end suggests the J call may be wrong. The CDR3 runs to 15 residues. Per germline, CDR1 LGHNA and CDR2 YNFKEQ. CDR3 sequence: CASSHGRTSGSEQYF. CDR3 DNA: TGTGCCAGCAGCCATGGGCGGACTAGCGGGAGCGAGCAGTACTTC.

This chain uses TRBV4-2 with TRBJ2-3; TRBD2 might be the D (5 bases). The germline gives CDR1 LGHNA, CDR2 YNFKEQ. The CDR3 has 15 residues. Trimming cost V 3 bases and J 2 bases, with 12 bases left between them. CDR3 sequence reads: CASSHSAEYTDTQYF. CDR3 DNA sequence: TGTGCCAGCAGCCATTCAGCGGAATACACAGATACGCAGTATTTT.

The rearrangement uses TRBV23-1 and TRBJ1-2; D possibly corresponds to TRBD1 (5 bases). TRBV23-1 is designated an ORF whose function remains uncertain. Deletions cut 7 bases from V and 4 bases from J, with 13 bases between. This CDR3 spans 13 amino acids. The CDR3 DNA is TGCGCCAGCACTCACCCGGGGGGCTATGGCTACACCTTC. Translated, it gives CASTHPGGYGYTF.